The TCR beta chain under discussion was sequenced for a study of T cells in Graves' hyperthyroidism and ophthalmopathy. With respect to this clonotype: No antigen is known for it.

Study-level points and caveats: Among thyroid clonotypes expanded above 0.001, most also appeared in blood.

Researchers barred patients who had uncontrolled infection, other autoimmune disease, pregnancy or lactation. On the basis of clinical symptoms, serum thyroxine and TRAb, thyroid ultrasound and orbital computed tomography, diagnoses were made. Trimming removed 3 bases from V and 10 bases from J, with 12 bases in between. The CDR3 contains 12 residues. Germline V gives CDR1 LGHNT, CDR2 FRNRAP. Researchers took RNA transcripts and amplified the TCR beta CDR3 regions from them. HTBI primers were the set used in a first-round RT-PCR of the TCR CDR3. TCRdb ran MiXCR on the multiplex PCR reads and lists one entry per CDR3 protein. The sample shows some 380,000 distinct CDR3 sequences, roughly 13% of them seen only once.

This sequence joins TRBV12-5 and TRBJ1-1; a possible D gene is TRBD1 (5 bases). The sequenced sample was blood. The TCR comes from a man aged 25 to 45 with Graves' hyperthyroidism that later progressed to Graves' ophthalmopathy. As DNA, the CDR3 is TGTGCTAGTGGTTTCCGGGGCGGGAGAGCTTTCTTT. Protein product: CASGFRGGRAFF.